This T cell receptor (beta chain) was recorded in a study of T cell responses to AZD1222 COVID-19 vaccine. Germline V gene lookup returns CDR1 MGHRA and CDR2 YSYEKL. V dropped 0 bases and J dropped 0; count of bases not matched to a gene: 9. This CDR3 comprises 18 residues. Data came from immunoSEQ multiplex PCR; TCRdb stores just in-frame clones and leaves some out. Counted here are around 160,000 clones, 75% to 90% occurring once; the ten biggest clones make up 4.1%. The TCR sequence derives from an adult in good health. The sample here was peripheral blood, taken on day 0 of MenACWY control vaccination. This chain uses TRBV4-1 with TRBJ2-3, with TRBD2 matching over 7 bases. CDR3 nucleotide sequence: TGCGCCAGCAGCCAAGATAGGGAGCGGGGCTCTAGCACAGATACGCAGTATTTT. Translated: CASSQDRERGSSTDTQYF.